Sequencing of this T cell receptor (beta chain) was carried out in a study of cytomegalovirus exposure and HLA in healthy donors. Findings of the study overall: Prior analysis indicated that the majority of TCR beta V segments exhibited productivity approximately 90% or approximately 30% of the time. Many donors carried some public TCRs, although rarity characterized most TCR sequences.

This CDR3 contains 12 residues. Trimming left V 3 bases short and J 9 bases short, with 9 bases between. Germline V gives CDR1 MDHEN, CDR2 SYDVKM. Remarks on this clone: Its antigen is undetermined.

The PCR ran on 60 Vbeta and 13 Jbeta primers. Libraries were prepared by immunoSEQ multiplex PCR; TCRdb keeps only in-frame clonotypes and omits some of them. The profile shows about 190,000 clones, 75% to 80% of them singletons. Sequencing used PBMCs. This clonotype was sampled from a woman aged 25 to 39 in good health and CMV-seropositive. The rearrangement joins TRBV28 to TRBJ1-5; D is uncertain. DNA of the CDR3: TGTGCCAGCAGTTTTAGTGGTAGGCCCCAGCATTTT. The encoded protein is CASSFSGRPQHF.